These T cell receptor beta chains were read from a single sample in a study of blood T cell repertoires in COVID-19. The table came from immunoSEQ multiplex PCR; TCRdb's copy has only in-frame clones and leaves some out. The sample consists of approximately 50,000 clones, 87% of them appearing once. The sequenced sample consisted of peripheral blood. These receptor sequences come from a man aged 50 or older with active COVID-19. CDR3s include the opening cysteine and the closing phenylalanine or tryptophan. The D gene is left open where the match is weak. Only some rows state a clone size, as once, few, many or a class for expanded clones.

clone size: -; D gene: TRBD2; V gene: TRBV6-4; J gene: TRBJ2-3; CDR3 protein: CASSDLAGGTDTQYF; CDR3 DNA: TGTGCCAGCAGTGACCTAGCGGGAGGCACAGATACGCAGTATTTT
clone size: -; D gene: -; V gene: TRBV24-1; J gene: TRBJ2-1; CDR3 protein: CATSEDRLYYNEQFF; CDR3 DNA: TGTGCCACCAGTGAAGACAGACTGTACTACAATGAGCAGTTCTTC
clone size: -; D gene: TRBD2; V gene: TRBV6-5; J gene: TRBJ2-5; CDR3 protein: CASSRAGGPETQYF; CDR3 DNA: TGTGCCAGTTCCCGGGCGGGGGGGCCGGAGACCCAGTACTTC
clone size: -; D gene: TRBD1; V gene: TRBV7-9; J gene: TRBJ2-7; CDR3 protein: CASSSGTGAEQYF; CDR3 DNA: TGTGCCAGCAGCTCCGGGACAGGGGCCGAGCAGTACTTC
clone size: -; D gene: TRBD2; V gene: TRBV9; J gene: TRBJ2-1; CDR3 protein: CASSAGSGQRERNEQFF; CDR3 DNA: TGTGCCAGCAGCGCCGGGTCGGGCCAGCGGGAGAGGAATGAGCAGTTCTTC
clone size: once; D gene: -; V gene: TRBV28; J gene: TRBJ2-2; CDR3 protein: CASSRAGAGTGELFF; CDR3 DNA: TGTGCCAGCAGTCGTGCGGGGGCGGGCACCGGGGAGCTGTTTTTT
clone size: -; D gene: -; V gene: TRBV4-3; J gene: TRBJ1-1; CDR3 protein: CASSQGGLAFF; CDR3 DNA: TGCGCCAGCAGCCAAGGTGGACTAGCTTTCTTT
clone size: -; D gene: -; V gene: TRBV18; J gene: TRBJ2-1; CDR3 protein: CASSAGLATYNEQFF; CDR3 DNA: TGTGCCAGCTCAGCGGGCCTAGCCACCTACAATGAGCAGTTCTTC
clone size: -; D gene: TRBD2; V gene: TRBV5-4; J gene: TRBJ2-2; CDR3 protein: CASSLASGRGGNRAGELFF; CDR3 DNA: TGTGCCAGCAGCTTGGCTAGTGGCCGGGGGGGAAATCGGGCCGGGGAGCTGTTTTTT
clone size: -; D gene: -; V gene: TRBV30; J gene: TRBJ1-2; CDR3 protein: CAWSAQQGYGYTF; CDR3 DNA: TGTGCCTGGAGTGCCCAACAGGGTTATGGCTACACCTTC
clone size: -; D gene: -; V gene: TRBV9; J gene: TRBJ1-3; CDR3 protein: CASSVGRGTSSGNTIYF; CDR3 DNA: TGTGCCAGCAGCGTAGGCAGGGGAACCAGCTCTGGAAACACCATATATTTT
clone size: few; D gene: -; V gene: TRBV14; J gene: TRBJ1-6; CDR3 protein: CASSPYVGGSNSPLHF; CDR3 DNA: TGTGCCAGCAGCCCCTACGTGGGGGGATCTAATTCACCCCTCCACTTT
clone size: -; D gene: TRBD2; V gene: TRBV7-2; J gene: TRBJ2-7; CDR3 protein: CASSYKGTSGSRSYEQYF; CDR3 DNA: TGTGCCAGCAGCTATAAAGGGACTAGCGGGAGCCGCTCCTACGAGCAGTACTTC
clone size: -; D gene: -; V gene: TRBV29-1; J gene: TRBJ1-2; CDR3 protein: CSVNAGKTGLRNYGYTF; CDR3 DNA: TGCAGCGTTAATGCGGGGAAAACAGGCCTTAGGAACTATGGCTACACCTTC
clone size: once; D gene: -; V gene: TRBV5-1; J gene: TRBJ1-1; CDR3 protein: CASSLTGQSEAFF; CDR3 DNA: TGCGCCAGCAGCTTGACCGGACAGAGTGAAGCTTTCTTT
clone size: once; D gene: -; V gene: TRBV6-4; J gene: TRBJ1-2; CDR3 protein: CASSYTGYGYTF; CDR3 DNA: TGTGCCAGCAGCTACACAGGGTATGGCTACACCTTC
clone size: -; D gene: TRBD1; V gene: TRBV5-4; J gene: TRBJ2-2; CDR3 protein: CASSSRTGKAGELFF; CDR3 DNA: TGTGCCAGCAGCTCAAGGACAGGGAAGGCCGGGGAGCTGTTTTTT
clone size: few; D gene: TRBD1; V gene: TRBV9; J gene: TRBJ1-6; CDR3 protein: CASSSRDRVNSPLHF; CDR3 DNA: TGTGCCAGCAGCTCACGGGACAGGGTCAATTCACCCCTCCACTTT
clone size: medium-sized; D gene: -; V gene: TRBV4-1; J gene: TRBJ2-1; CDR3 protein: CASSPPANEQFF; CDR3 DNA: TGCGCCAGCAGCCCCCCTGCGAATGAGCAGTTCTTC
clone size: -; D gene: TRBD2; V gene: TRBV6-4; J gene: TRBJ2-1; CDR3 protein: CASSEGLAGYGEQFF; CDR3 DNA: TGTGCCAGCAGTGAGGGACTAGCGGGGTATGGGGAGCAGTTCTTC
clone size: -; D gene: -; V gene: TRBV19; J gene: TRBJ1-4; CDR3 protein: CASSILAPATNEKLFF; CDR3 DNA: TGTGCCAGTAGTATCTTGGCCCCTGCAACTAATGAAAAACTGTTTTTT
clone size: -; D gene: TRBD2; V gene: TRBV5-1; J gene: TRBJ2-1; CDR3 protein: CASSWEGSRYNEQFF; CDR3 DNA: TGCGCCAGCAGCTGGGAGGGGTCGCGTTATAATGAGCAGTTCTTC
clone size: -; D gene: TRBD1; V gene: TRBV29-1; J gene: TRBJ2-7; CDR3 protein: CSVSPGQGIYEQYF; CDR3 DNA: TGCAGCGTAAGTCCGGGACAGGGGATCTACGAGCAGTACTTC
clone size: few; D gene: -; V gene: TRBV10-3; J gene: TRBJ2-7; CDR3 protein: CAISGGSQGGEQYF; CDR3 DNA: TGTGCCATCAGTGGGGGCTCCCAAGGGGGCGAGCAGTACTTC
clone size: -; D gene: -; V gene: TRBV3-1/TRBV3-2; J gene: TRBJ2-1; CDR3 protein: CASSQDFRTSYNEQFF; CDR3 DNA: TGTGCCAGCAGCCAGGACTTCCGAACCTCCTACAATGAGCAGTTCTTC
clone size: -; D gene: TRBD1; V gene: TRBV10-2; J gene: TRBJ1-1; CDR3 protein: CASSEYRDRGAAFF; CDR3 DNA: TGCGCCAGCAGTGAGTACCGGGACAGGGGGGCGGCTTTCTTT
clone size: -; D gene: TRBD2; V gene: TRBV30; J gene: TRBJ2-1; CDR3 protein: CALRLAGSYNEQFF; CDR3 DNA: TGTGCCTTAAGACTAGCGGGCTCCTACAATGAGCAGTTCTTC
clone size: -; D gene: TRBD1; V gene: TRBV19; J gene: TRBJ1-5; CDR3 protein: CASRDRERNQPQHF; CDR3 DNA: TGTGCCAGTAGGGACAGGGAAAGGAATCAGCCCCAGCATTTT
clone size: -; D gene: TRBD2; V gene: TRBV24-1; J gene: TRBJ2-1; CDR3 protein: CATAGASGSGNEQFF; CDR3 DNA: TGTGCCACCGCGGGGGCGAGCGGGAGTGGAAATGAGCAGTTCTTC
clone size: -; D gene: TRBD1; V gene: TRBV29-1; J gene: TRBJ2-7; CDR3 protein: CSVEAPDRVDEQYF; CDR3 DNA: TGCAGCGTTGAAGCCCCAGACAGGGTCGACGAGCAGTACTTC
clone size: once; D gene: TRBD1; V gene: TRBV7-9; J gene: TRBJ1-1; CDR3 protein: CASSLGDRANTEAFF; CDR3 DNA: TGTGCCAGCAGCTTAGGAGACAGGGCGAACACTGAAGCTTTCTTT
clone size: -; D gene: -; V gene: TRBV24-1; J gene: TRBJ1-1; CDR3 protein: CATSDLIASEAFF; CDR3 DNA: TGTGCCACCAGTGACTTAATTGCGAGCGAAGCTTTCTTT
clone size: -; D gene: -; V gene: TRBV19; J gene: TRBJ1-5; CDR3 protein: CASSSQGPRNQPQHF; CDR3 DNA: TGTGCCAGTAGCAGCCAGGGGCCCCGAAATCAGCCCCAGCATTTT
clone size: -; D gene: TRBD2; V gene: TRBV5-1; J gene: TRBJ2-1; CDR3 protein: CASSYSSGTGGEQFF; CDR3 DNA: TGCGCCAGCAGCTACTCTAGCGGGACTGGCGGTGAGCAGTTCTTC
clone size: -; D gene: TRBD2; V gene: TRBV5-5; J gene: TRBJ2-5; CDR3 protein: CASSPGLAGAGLGETQYF; CDR3 DNA: TGTGCCAGCAGCCCCGGACTAGCGGGAGCCGGCCTTGGAGAGACCCAGTACTTC
clone size: -; D gene: -; V gene: TRBV6-6; J gene: TRBJ1-1; CDR3 protein: CASSYSRGTNTEAFF; CDR3 DNA: TGTGCCAGCAGTTACTCCAGGGGCACGAACACTGAAGCTTTCTTT
clone size: -; D gene: -; V gene: TRBV4-2; J gene: TRBJ1-1; CDR3 protein: CASSHLLSGQEAFF; CDR3 DNA: TGTGCCAGCAGCCACCTTTTGAGTGGACAAGAAGCTTTCTTT
clone size: few; D gene: -; V gene: TRBV5-4; J gene: TRBJ1-5; CDR3 protein: CASSLGVGQASNQPQHF; CDR3 DNA: TGTGCCAGCAGCTTGGGCGTGGGGCAGGCTAGCAATCAGCCCCAGCATTTT
clone size: -; D gene: TRBD1; V gene: TRBV19; J gene: TRBJ1-1; CDR3 protein: CASSTQGTGGRNTEAFF; CDR3 DNA: TGTGCCAGTAGTACGCAGGGGACAGGGGGCAGGAACACTGAAGCTTTCTTT
clone size: -; D gene: -; V gene: TRBV14; J gene: TRBJ2-7; CDR3 protein: CASSQSGSEQYF; CDR3 DNA: TGTGCCAGCAGCCAATCCGGGTCGGAGCAGTACTTC
clone size: -; D gene: TRBD1; V gene: TRBV3-1/TRBV3-2; J gene: TRBJ1-4; CDR3 protein: CASNRGGSNEKLFF; CDR3 DNA: TGTGCCAGCAACAGGGGTGGTTCTAATGAAAAACTGTTTTTT
clone size: -; D gene: TRBD1; V gene: TRBV5-1; J gene: TRBJ2-1; CDR3 protein: CASSLDRVGYNEQFF; CDR3 DNA: TGCGCCAGCAGTTTAGACAGGGTCGGCTACAATGAGCAGTTCTTC
clone size: -; D gene: -; V gene: TRBV7-2; J gene: TRBJ2-3; CDR3 protein: CASSSDYGTDTQYF; CDR3 DNA: TGTGCCAGCAGCTCGGACTACGGAACAGATACGCAGTATTTT
clone size: -; D gene: TRBD1; V gene: TRBV24-1; J gene: TRBJ2-2; CDR3 protein: CATRGQGGTGELFF; CDR3 DNA: TGTGCCACCAGGGGACAGGGGGGCACCGGGGAGCTGTTTTTT
clone size: -; D gene: -; V gene: TRBV27; J gene: TRBJ1-1; CDR3 protein: CASRLRAATNTEAFF; CDR3 DNA: TGTGCCAGCAGACTGCGGGCCGCAACTAACACTGAAGCTTTCTTT
clone size: -; D gene: -; V gene: TRBV4-1; J gene: TRBJ1-1; CDR3 protein: CASNLGRGEAEAFF; CDR3 DNA: TGCGCCAGCAACCTCGGGAGGGGTGAGGCTGAAGCTTTCTTT
clone size: -; D gene: -; V gene: TRBV2; J gene: TRBJ2-2; CDR3 protein: CASIRSSNTGELFF; CDR3 DNA: TGTGCCAGCATTCGTTCTTCCAACACCGGGGAGCTGTTTTTT
clone size: -; D gene: -; V gene: TRBV29-1; J gene: TRBJ1-6; CDR3 protein: CSVEQGYSRSPLHF; CDR3 DNA: TGCAGCGTTGAGCAGGGATATTCACGGTCACCCCTCCACTTT
clone size: -; D gene: TRBD1; V gene: TRBV19; J gene: TRBJ2-1; CDR3 protein: CASRPGQGKNEQFF; CDR3 DNA: TGTGCCAGTCGGCCGGGACAGGGGAAAAATGAGCAGTTCTTC
clone size: -; D gene: -; V gene: TRBV4-1; J gene: TRBJ2-7; CDR3 protein: CASSQEGRGLYEQYF; CDR3 DNA: TGCGCCAGCAGCCAAGAAGGGCGGGGGCTCTACGAGCAGTACTTC
clone size: -; D gene: TRBD1; V gene: TRBV7-9; J gene: TRBJ1-1; CDR3 protein: CASSLGPAGTAPPFF; CDR3 DNA: TGTGCCAGCAGCTTAGGACCCGCCGGGACAGCCCCCCCTTTTTTT
clone size: -; D gene: -; V gene: TRBV6-5; J gene: TRBJ1-5; CDR3 protein: CASSPFGGGMEPQHF; CDR3 DNA: TGTGCCAGCAGCCCCTTCGGTGGGGGCATGGAGCCCCAGCATTTT